What follows are 18 T cell receptor beta chains derived from one specimen sequenced in a study of T cells in Graves' hyperthyroidism and ophthalmopathy (dated by TCRdb to about 2019). Library prep was done by multiplex PCR. The listed sequencing device is Illumina HiSeq 2000. The TCR beta CDR3 regions were amplified from the RNA transcripts. The first round of RT-PCR for the TCR CDR3 was performed with the HTBI primer set and the Qiagen OneStep RT-PCR kit. In TCRdb, the public reads were trimmed at Q25 with fastp and aligned with MiXCR, with productive beta chains retained. Rows with one shared CDR3 protein collapse into an entry with the most common genes and DNA. For this sample there are approximately 740,000 distinct CDR3 sequences; around 15% appear just once. The ten largest clones take up more than 8.5% of the sample. Sequenced sample: blood. Receptor source: a woman aged 18-29 years with Graves' hyperthyroidism.

This clonotype came up many times. The V gene is TRBV12-3 or TRBV12-4, the J gene TRBJ2-3; D unclear. This CDR3 comprises 14 residues. Trimming removed 5 bases from V and 2 bases from J, with 11 bases in between. The CDR3 protein is CASSQDGFTDTQYF. The CDR3 coding sequence is TGTGCCAGCAGTCAGGACGGATTCACAGATACGCAGTATTTT.

This clonotype was seen only a few times. V gene TRBV5-4 combines with J gene TRBJ2-3; D remains ambiguous. Trimming pared 4 bases from V and 5 bases from J, leaving 11 bases between. The CDR3 covers 13 residues. The germline CDR1 and CDR2 sequences are SGHNT and YYREEE (reference sequence). CDR3 nucleotides: TGTGCCAGCAGCACCGACTGGGGAGATACGCAGTATTTT. This translates into CASSTDWGDTQYF.

This clonotype appeared many times. The gene calls are TRBV4-1 and TRBJ1-5; 7 nucleotides match TRBD1. The germline V gene encodes CDR1 MGHRA and CDR2 YSYEKL. The V segment lost 5 bases and the J segment 4 bases; nucleotides outside the gene matches: 11. CDR3 length equals 16 residues. The CDR3 bases are TGCGCCAGCAGCAGGTCGACAGGGTTATTAAATCAGCCCCAGCATTTT. It specifies CASSRSTGLLNQPQHF.

This clonotype has just a few counts. The CDR3 protein is CASSYTGTNTDTQYF. CDR3 in DNA: TGTGCCAGCAGTTACACCGGGACAAACACAGATACGCAGTATTTT. This sequence joins TRBV6-2 or TRBV6-3 and TRBJ2-3, with D possibly matching TRBD1 (6 bases). Germline assignment: CDR1 MNHEY and CDR2 SVGEGT. This CDR3 has 15 amino acids. Trimming pared 2 bases from V and 2 bases from J, leaving 11 bases between.

This clonotype was picked up many times. This chain connects TRBV7-9 to TRBJ1-2; no clear D gene. The CDR3 contains 13 residues. CDR1 is SEHNR, CDR2 FQNEAQ, per germline (reference sequence). V was pared by 5 bases and J by 7 bases, with 14 bases between. This chain's CDR3 is CASSPSVLGGYTF. CDR3 coding DNA: TGTGCCAGCAGCCCCTCGGTGCTAGGTGGCTACACCTTC.

This clonotype has at least ten counts. This chain uses TRBV2 with TRBJ2-7; D is perhaps TRBD1 (6 bases). Deletions cut 4 bases from V and 2 bases from J, with 18 bases between. The CDR3 spans 16 residues. Germline V gene lookup returns CDR1 SNHLY and CDR2 FYNNEI. In DNA, the CDR3 is TGTGCCAGCAGTGCTCGGGGACACCGGGGCACCTACGAGCAGTACTTC. This sequence encodes CASSARGHRGTYEQYF.

This clonotype has ten or more counts. The chain has TRBV7-3 and TRBJ2-7, with 9 nucleotides matching TRBD2. J was trimmed by 8 bases and V by 1 base; bases with no gene match: 9. Germline CDR1 is SGHTA and CDR2 is FQGTGA. The CDR3 loop spans 15 amino acids. The CDR3 reads CASSLKGLASGQQYF. CDR3 coding DNA: TGTGCCAGCAGCTTAAAGGGACTAGCCTCGGGGCAGCAGTACTTC.

With regard to this clonotype: The CDR3 end shows no conserved phenylalanine or tryptophan, and so a read error is likely. This chain connects TRBV28 to TRBJ2-7; TRBD2 matches at 10 bases. J was trimmed by 4 bases and V by 7 bases; bases with no gene match: 7. The CDR3 runs to 14 residues. Looked up from germline, CDR1 is MDHEN and CDR2 is SYDVKM. In nucleotides, the CDR3 is TGTGCCAGCAAGTTAGCGGGAGGTCAGTACGAGCAGTACCTC. It specifies CASKLAGGQYEQYL.

The gene calls are TRBV30 and TRBJ1-2; no definite D call. Germline CDR1 reads GTSNPN; CDR2 reads SVGIG (reference sequence). V was cut by 2 bases and J by 5 bases, with 9 bases left in between. The CDR3 is made up of 12 amino acids. CDR3 in DNA: TGTGCCTGGAGTATGGGGTTGTATGGCTACACCTTC. It yields the protein CAWSMGLYGYTF.

Note on this clonotype: With a much larger clone just one base away, this may be a read error. This chain uses TRBV7-3 with TRBJ2-1; no clear D. The ends were cut back, 2 bases at V and 2 bases at J, with 4 bases in the middle. This CDR3 has 13 residues. In germline, CDR1 is SGHTA, CDR2 FQGTGA. This CDR3 is CASSLDTYNEQFF. The DNA for the CDR3 is TGTGCCAGCAGCTTAGACACCTACAATGAGCAGTTCTTC.

This clonotype has only a few counts. The rearrangement uses TRBV7-8 and TRBJ1-4, with TRBD1 identical over 12 bases. Germline assignment: CDR1 SGHVS and CDR2 FQNEAQ. The length of the CDR3 is 16 residues. The V segment lost 1 base and the J segment 10 bases; nucleotides outside the gene matches: 7. CDR3 protein: CASSLVGGQGAAKLFF. In nucleotides, the CDR3 is TGTGCCAGCAGCTTAGTAGGGGGACAGGGGGCTGCAAAACTGTTTTTT.

V gene TRBV5-1 combines with J gene TRBJ1-2; D call uncertain. Germline V gene sequence: CDR1 SGHRS, CDR2 YFSETQ. The CDR3 has 15 amino acids. V lost 0 bases and J lost 3, with 12 bases in between. DNA for the CDR3: TGCGCCAGCAGCTTGGAAGGGTCTGAGGACTATGGCTACACCTTC. It yields the protein CASSLEGSEDYGYTF.

This clonotype showed up many times. This chain joins TRBV11-2 and TRBJ1-2, with TRBD1 matching over 7 bases. The CDR3 runs 12 residues. With V trimmed by 6 bases and J by 6 bases, 4 bases remained unmatched. The germline V gene has CDR1 SGHAT and CDR2 FQNNGV. The CDR3 is CASSSQGNGYTF. Here the CDR3 DNA reads TGTGCCAGCAGTTCACAGGGGAATGGCTACACCTTC. Based on the CDR3 plus reference TRBV11-2 and TRBJ1-2, the full variable domain is EAGVAQSPRYKIIEKRQSVAFWCNPISGHATLYWYQQILGQGPKLLIQFQNNGVVDDSQLPKDRFSAERLKGVDSTLKIQPAKLEDSAVYLCASSSQGNGYTFGSGTRLTVV.

V usage is TRBV3-1 and J usage is TRBJ2-7; maybe TRBD2 (6 bases). Germline V gene data show CDR1 as LGHDT and CDR2 as YNNKEL (reference sequence). V lost 1 base and J 4 bases, leaving 26 bases between the germline ends. The length of the CDR3 is 19 residues. CDR3 nucleotides: TGTGCCAGCAGCCAAGTTTGGATAACGGAATGGAGGGGCGCTTACGAGCAGTACTTC. Protein product: CASSQVWITEWRGAYEQYF.

The table lists this clonotype with a few counts. This rearrangement joins TRBV7-9 to TRBJ1-1; 8 nucleotides line up with TRBD1. Germline lookup yields CDR1 SEHNR and CDR2 FQNEAQ (reference sequence). The V and J ends lost 2 bases and 6 bases, in that order; junction bases with no gene match: 8. The CDR3 covers 15 residues. The CDR3 sequence: CASSLHQGAIPEAFF. The CDR3 DNA reads as TGTGCCAGCAGCTTACATCAGGGGGCGATTCCTGAAGCTTTCTTT.

The CDR3 DNA is TGTGCCTGGGCCATACCCGGGTCTGATAGCAATCAGCCCCAGCATTTT. Protein sequence: CAWAIPGSDSNQPQHF. The gene calls are TRBV30 and TRBJ1-5; D uncertain. The CDR3 is 16 residues long. The germline CDR1 and CDR2 sequences are GTSNPN and SVGIG (reference sequence). V was cut by 5 bases and J by 0 bases, with 17 bases left in between.

This clonotype has just a few counts. The gene calls are TRBV9 and TRBJ1-1; D gene ambiguous. Germline values: CDR1 SGDLS, CDR2 YYNGEE. The CDR3 is 13 amino acids. V was cut by 4 bases and J by 6 bases, with 13 bases left in between. The CDR3 spells CASSFNPTPEAFF. CDR3 in DNA: TGTGCCAGCAGCTTCAATCCCACGCCTGAAGCTTTCTTT.

This clonotype was counted at least ten times. The J gene is TRBJ2-4, the V gene TRBV7-2; D is unclear. Germline V gene sequence: CDR1 SGHTA, CDR2 FQGNSA. Trimming cost V 2 bases and J 5 bases, with 13 bases left between them. The CDR3 is made up of 15 amino acids. The CDR3 protein is CASSLLTGLENIQYF. DNA of the CDR3: TGTGCCAGCAGCTTACTCACGGGCCTGGAAAACATTCAGTACTTC.